This entry features one T cell receptor (beta chain) sequence. Its antigen is not identified. The data stem from a study of shared clonotypes between healthy human individuals. From CD4+ cells came CD45RA+ naive and CD45RA-negative memory subsets. Study results and limitations: Across subsets, estimated richness was generally greater for naive than for memory populations. Lower generation probabilities were found for non-shared clonotypes than for those shared by all four donors.

The method was immunoSEQ multiplex PCR; TCRdb's version includes in-frame clones alone and lacks a portion of them. Altogether approximately 640,000 clones are present, about 78% being singletons, with the ten largest covering approximately 1.8%. The CDR3 has 14 amino acids. In germline, CDR1 is MNHEY, CDR2 SVGAGI. V was cut by 2 bases and J by 3 bases, with 7 bases left in between. The sample taken for sequencing was memory CD4+ T cells sorted from blood. Subset meaning: CD45RA-negative fraction. The chain has TRBV6-5 and TRBJ1-4; D uncertain. This TCR was sampled from a woman in her twenties or thirties in good health. Here the CDR3 DNA reads TGTGCCAGCAGTTACACAACTTCTAATGAAAAACTGTTTTTT. It specifies CASSYTTSNEKLFF.